The rows below give T cell receptor beta chains drawn from one sample of a study of long-term antiretroviral therapy in people with HIV. Sequenced by immunoSEQ multiplex PCR; TCRdb stores in-frame clones only, minus some. This table has some 23,000 clones, roughly 85% appearing once. The material was unsorted PBMCs, obtained 1.2 years after starting antiretroviral therapy. The receptors shown here come from a woman aged 40 to 55 with HIV. The CDR3 runs from the conserved cysteine through the conserved F or W. D genes are given only for firm matches. Only part of the rows carry a size: once, few, many, or a class if the clone is expanded.

len,v_gene,d_gene,abundance,j_gene,CDR3aa,CDR3nt
13,TRBV12-5,NA,NA,TRBJ1-2,CASGSAPSYGYTF,TGTGCTAGTGGCTCAGCCCCGAGCTATGGCTACACCTTC
15,TRBV7-8,TRBD2,NA,TRBJ2-3,CASSSGLAGTDTQYF,TGTGCCAGCAGCAGCGGACTAGCGGGGACAGATACGCAGTATTTT
15,TRBV5-1,NA,NA,TRBJ2-1,CASSLGQRETNEQFF,TGCGCCAGCAGCTTGGGTCAGAGGGAAACAAATGAGCAGTTCTTC
13,TRBV30,NA,NA,TRBJ1-1,CAWSASMNTEAFF,TGTGCCTGGAGTGCGAGTATGAACACTGAAGCTTTCTTT
15,TRBV7-9,TRBD2,NA,TRBJ2-1,CASSLGAGAYNEQFF,TGTGCCAGCAGCTTAGGTGCGGGGGCCTACAATGAGCAGTTCTTC
12,TRBV9,NA,NA,TRBJ1-3,CASSVAGNTIYF,TGTGCCAGCAGCGTAGCTGGAAACACCATATATTTT
14,TRBV14,NA,few,TRBJ2-7,CASSPLTAIYEQYF,TGTGCCAGCAGCCCGCTGACAGCGATCTACGAGCAGTACTTC
14,TRBV7-9,TRBD1,NA,TRBJ1-4,CASSLGDSNEKLFF,TGTGCCAGCAGCTTAGGGGACAGCAATGAAAAACTGTTTTTT
15,TRBV7-9,NA,NA,TRBJ1-3,CASSLPTGSGNTIYF,TGTGCCAGCAGCCTCCCCACGGGGTCTGGAAACACCATATATTTT
16,TRBV5-5,NA,NA,TRBJ1-2,CASSSPKGGDLGGYTF,TGTGCCAGCAGCAGCCCAAAGGGGGGCGATCTGGGTGGCTACACCTTC
17,TRBV12-2,NA,once,TRBJ2-1,CASRGGSGPSPYNEQFF,TGTGCAAGTCGAGGAGGGTCAGGGCCTTCCCCCTACAATGAGCAGTTCTTC
12,TRBV7-9,NA,NA,TRBJ2-2,CASSGAGGELFF,TGTGCCAGCTCCGGGGCGGGCGGGGAGCTGTTTTTT
11,TRBV7-9,NA,NA,TRBJ2-3,CASSPRDTQYF,TGTGCCAGCAGCCCCAGGGATACGCAGTATTTT
15,TRBV29-1,TRBD2,NA,TRBJ2-1,CSVEWREGAYNEQFF,TGCAGCGTTGAGTGGCGGGAGGGCGCCTACAATGAGCAGTTCTTC
12,TRBV10-3,NA,NA,TRBJ1-4,CATRGLNEKLFF,TGTGCCACCCGAGGGTTGAATGAAAAACTGTTTTTT
15,TRBV5-5,NA,NA,TRBJ2-3,CASSLVTVGTDTQYF,TGTGCCAGCAGCTTGGTCACAGTTGGGACAGATACGCAGTATTTT
15,TRBV5-1,TRBD2,once,TRBJ2-7,CASSSRTSGSDEQYF,TGCGCCAGCAGCTCCAGGACTAGCGGTTCAGACGAGCAGTACTTC
12,TRBV27,NA,NA,TRBJ1-1,CASSSRGAEAFF,TGTGCCAGCAGTTCGAGAGGAGCTGAAGCTTTCTTT
11,TRBV29-1,NA,NA,TRBJ2-5,CSALRGETQYF,TGCAGCGCCTTAAGGGGAGAGACCCAGTACTTC
13,TRBV10-3,NA,NA,TRBJ2-7,CAIRESLGYEQYF,TGTGCCATCAGGGAATCTCTGGGCTACGAGCAGTACTTC
12,TRBV29-1,NA,NA,TRBJ1-2,CSVEDLGGGYTF,TGCAGCGTTGAAGATTTGGGGGGTGGCTACACCTTC
15,TRBV6-6,NA,NA,TRBJ1-6,CASSGAGGVYSPLHF,TGTGCCAGCAGTGGGGCCGGAGGGGTTTATTCACCCCTCCACTTT
13,TRBV27,NA,NA,TRBJ2-7,CASSLDGIYEQYF,TGTGCCAGCAGTTTGGACGGAATCTACGAGCAGTACTTC
13,TRBV4-1,NA,NA,TRBJ2-7,CASSQDPGAEQYF,TGCGCCAGCAGCCAAGATCCCGGGGCCGAGCAGTACTTC
14,TRBV7-7,NA,NA,TRBJ2-7,CASSSTPSSYEQYF,TGTGCCAGCAGCTCGACACCTAGCTCCTACGAGCAGTACTTC
13,TRBV2,NA,NA,TRBJ2-7,CASSFRDPRIRYF,TGTGCCAGCAGTTTTCGAGACCCACGCATAAGGTACTTC
14,TRBV19,NA,NA,TRBJ1-2,CASSNILQDYGYTF,TGTGCCAGTAGTAATATTTTACAGGACTATGGCTACACCTTC
14,TRBV6-1,NA,NA,TRBJ2-5,CASSEDRFRATQYF,TGTGCCAGCAGTGAAGACAGGTTCCGAGCGACCCAGTACTTC
12,TRBV7-2,NA,NA,TRBJ1-2,CASSLLQAGYTF,TGTGCCAGCAGCTTGTTACAGGCCGGCTACACCTTC
16,TRBV5-4,NA,NA,TRBJ2-3,CASSLGRGVSTDTQYF,TGTGCCAGCAGCTTGGGTAGGGGAGTGAGCACAGATACGCAGTATTTT
15,TRBV6-5,NA,NA,TRBJ1-1,CASSYSGNAGTEAFF,TGTGCCAGCAGTTATTCCGGGAACGCTGGCACTGAAGCTTTCTTT
12,TRBV7-9,TRBD1,NA,TRBJ2-3,CASNGQADTQYF,TGTGCCAGTAACGGACAGGCAGATACGCAGTATTTT
15,TRBV7-9,TRBD2,NA,TRBJ2-5,CASSSNLAGLETQYF,TGTGCCAGCAGCTCCAATTTAGCGGGACTGGAGACCCAGTACTTC
16,TRBV7-9,TRBD2,once,TRBJ2-7,CASSLARGLASYEQYF,TGTGCCAGCAGCTTAGCGCGCGGACTAGCCTCCTACGAGCAGTACTTC
15,TRBV2,NA,few,TRBJ2-3,CASSPATDFTDTQYF,TGTGCCAGCAGCCCTGCGACAGATTTCACAGATACGCAGTATTTT
13,TRBV19,NA,few,TRBJ1-2,CASSTDRLYGYTF,TGTGCCAGTAGTACCGACAGACTCTATGGCTACACCTTC
14,TRBV14,TRBD2,NA,TRBJ2-2,CASSRDYGPGELFF,TGTGCCAGCAGCCGGGACTATGGTCCCGGGGAGCTGTTTTTT
15,TRBV15,TRBD1,NA,TRBJ2-7,CATSNSWTGDYEQYF,TGTGCCACCAGCAATTCGTGGACAGGGGACTACGAGCAGTACTTC
14,TRBV2,TRBD1,NA,TRBJ2-7,CASTSGTGGYEQYF,TGTGCCAGCACCTCCGGGACAGGGGGGTACGAGCAGTACTTC
14,TRBV5-6,NA,NA,TRBJ1-1,CASSFIGTNTEAFF,TGTGCCAGCAGCTTTATAGGGACGAACACTGAAGCTTTCTTT
14,TRBV11-3,NA,NA,TRBJ1-5,CASSSSGDNQPQHF,TGTGCCAGCAGCTCGAGCGGGGATAATCAGCCCCAGCATTTT
14,TRBV5-1,NA,NA,TRBJ2-7,CASSFGTHSYEQYF,TGCGCCAGCAGCTTTGGGACGCACTCCTACGAGCAGTACTTC
16,TRBV2,NA,NA,TRBJ2-7,CASSEATQGGFDEQYF,TGTGCCAGCAGTGAAGCTACCCAGGGGGGGTTCGACGAGCAGTACTTC
12,TRBV30,NA,NA,TRBJ1-6,CACYSGGSPLHF,TGTGCCTGTTATTCGGGCGGTTCACCCCTCCACTTT
15,TRBV5-1,TRBD1,NA,TRBJ2-1,CASSLRDRVYNEQFF,TGCGCCAGCAGCCTCCGGGACAGGGTGTACAATGAGCAGTTCTTC
16,TRBV5-4,TRBD2,once,TRBJ2-3,CASSPERDSYTDTQYF,TGTGCCAGCAGCCCAGAGCGGGATTCTTACACAGATACGCAGTATTTT
13,TRBV2,TRBD1,NA,TRBJ2-1,CASSRDRKDEQFF,TGTGCCAGCAGCCGGGACAGGAAGGATGAGCAGTTCTTC
14,TRBV5-6,NA,NA,TRBJ1-4,CASRLDAGNEKLFF,TGTGCCAGCAGATTAGATGCGGGGAATGAAAAACTGTTTTTT
12,TRBV7-9,NA,once,TRBJ1-1,CASSLVSSEAFF,TGTGCCAGCAGCTTAGTCAGTTCTGAAGCTTTCTTT
14,TRBV30,NA,once,TRBJ1-3,CAWTLMDRGNTIYF,TGTGCCTGGACCCTTATGGACAGAGGAAACACCATATATTTT
14,TRBV19,NA,NA,TRBJ1-3,CASSWSISGNTIYF,TGTGCCAGTAGTTGGTCGATCTCTGGAAACACCATATATTTT
15,TRBV5-6,TRBD2,NA,TRBJ2-7,CASSAGTSGRGEQYF,TGTGCCAGCAGCGCTGGGACTAGCGGGAGGGGCGAGCAGTACTTC
18,TRBV21-1,NA,NA,TRBJ2-7,CASSKEGGAGKRSYEQYF,TGTGCCAGCAGCAAAGAGGGGGGAGCGGGAAAAAGGTCCTACGAGCAGTACTTC
14,TRBV7-6,NA,NA,TRBJ2-5,CASSLWGVQETQYF,TGTGCCAGCAGCTTATGGGGGGTCCAAGAGACCCAGTACTTC
15,TRBV29-1,NA,once,TRBJ1-1,CSVGQGWGMNTEAFF,TGCAGCGTTGGTCAGGGGTGGGGTATGAACACTGAAGCTTTCTTT
14,TRBV7-9,NA,NA,TRBJ2-3,CASSFDAGPYTQYF,TGTGCCAGCAGCTTTGATGCAGGTCCCTATACGCAGTATTTT
16,TRBV7-9,NA,NA,TRBJ2-1,CASSTTRDSTYNEQFF,TGTGCCAGCAGCACCACTAGGGACTCGACCTACAATGAGCAGTTCTTC